The next 25 T cell receptor beta chains were all read from a single sample in a study of blood T cell repertoires in COVID-19. Here immunoSEQ multiplex PCR was the method, and the copy in TCRdb shows in-frame clones only, minus some. The data show roughly 200,000 clones, 85% seen once. The sequencing sample was made of PBMCs or T cells enriched from blood (not recorded which). All receptors come from a man aged 35 to 55 who had recovered from COVID-19.

The rearrangement links TRBV5-4 to TRBJ2-1; D perhaps matches TRBD2 (5 bases). The CDR3 contains 15 residues. Deletions cut 2 bases from V and 3 bases from J, with 12 bases between. In germline, CDR1 is SGHNT, CDR2 YYREEE (reference sequence). The CDR3 here is CASSLTERVYNEQFF. CDR3 nucleotide sequence: TGTGCCAGCAGCTTAACCGAGAGGGTCTACAATGAGCAGTTCTTC. Full variable domain (missing parts from reference TRBV5-4 and TRBJ2-1): ETGVTQSPTHLIKTRGQQVTLRCSSQSGHNTVSWYQQALGQGPQFIFQYYREEENGRGNFPPRFSGLQFPNYSSELNVNALELDDSALYLCASSLTERVYNEQFFGPGTRLTVL.

The genes are TRBV7-9 and TRBJ2-1; D is perhaps TRBD1 (6 bases). Germline CDR1 and CDR2: SEHNR and FQNEAQ (reference sequence). Trimming took 5 bases from V and 2 from J, leaving 13 bases between them. The length of the CDR3 is 15 residues. The CDR3 protein is CASSDHRVTYNEQFF. For the CDR3, the DNA is TGTGCCAGCAGCGACCACAGGGTTACCTACAATGAGCAGTTCTTC.

This clone showed up just once. The rearrangement uses TRBV9 and TRBJ1-2; 10 bases are shared with TRBD1. The germline gives CDR1 SGDLS, CDR2 YYNGEE. The V and J ends lost 3 bases and 6 bases, in that order; junction bases with no gene match: 8. The CDR3 loop spans 15 amino acids. CDR3 nucleotides: TGTGCCAGCAGCGCCCGTCGGACAGGGGGGGATGGCTACACCTTC. Protein sequence: CASSARRTGGDGYTF.

The CDR3 DNA reads TGTGCCAGCAGCTTGGCAGGTATGAGCAATCAGCCCCAGCATTTT. Its protein is CASSLAGMSNQPQHF. The J gene is TRBJ1-5, the V gene TRBV5-5; D gene unclear. The CDR3 loop spans 15 amino acids. CDR1 is SGHKS and CDR2 is YYEKEE in the germline V gene (reference sequence). The germline V and J ends were trimmed by 0 bases and 1 base, with 8 bases remaining between them.

This chain connects TRBV28 to TRBJ1-1, with D perhaps TRBD1 (5 bases). V dropped 5 bases and J dropped 1 base, with 11 bases sitting between them. The CDR3 spans 14 residues. Germline CDR1 reads MDHEN; CDR2 reads SYDVKM. The chain's CDR3 is CASSLIRGNTEAFF. The CDR3 DNA is TGTGCCAGCAGTCTCATTAGGGGGAACACTGAAGCTTTCTTT.

In nucleotides, the CDR3 is TGTGCCAGCAGTGACGACAAAAGGAATCAGCCCCAGCATTTT. Translated, it gives CASSDDKRNQPQHF. The rearrangement joins TRBV6-4 to TRBJ1-5; unclear D gene. Trimming took 2 bases from V and 4 from J, leaving 9 bases between them. This CDR3 region has 14 residues. Germline CDR1 and CDR2: MRHNA and SNTAGT.

The rearrangement uses TRBV5-1 and TRBJ2-5; D might be TRBD2 (5 bases). Germline lookup yields CDR1 SGHRS and CDR2 YFSETQ. With 1 base removed from V and 1 base from J, the gap between germline ends came to 14 bases. CDR3 size: 16 residues. CDR3 nucleotides: TGCGCCAGCAGCTTGCAGGTGGGAGTCGGCCAAGAGACCCAGTACTTC. Amino acids: CASSLQVGVGQETQYF.

This chain links TRBV11-3 with TRBJ1-2; 7 bases fit TRBD1. Trimming removed 6 bases from V and 1 base from J; junction bases left unmatched: 5. The CDR3 has 14 amino acids. Germline V gene lookup returns CDR1 SGHNT and CDR2 YENEEA. CDR3 bases: TGTGCCAGCAGTAGACAGGGAGTTAACTATGGCTACACCTTC. The encoded protein is CASSRQGVNYGYTF.

J is TRBJ2-5 and V is TRBV7-9; D possibly corresponds to TRBD2 (5 bases). Between the trimmed V and J ends, which lost 9 bases and 0 bases, there was a span of 14 bases. Germline V gene sequence: CDR1 SEHNR, CDR2 FQNEAQ (reference sequence). The CDR3 runs 14 residues. The CDR3 nucleotides read TGTGCCAGGATGAGCGGCGGACACCAAGAGACCCAGTACTTC. It codes for CARMSGGHQETQYF.

CDR3 nucleotide sequence: TGTGCCAGCAGCTTGCCGGGGGACGAGACCCAGTACTTC. It is translated as CASSLPGDETQYF. The J gene is TRBJ2-5, the V gene TRBV5-4, with D maybe TRBD2 (6 bases). Trimming removed 1 base at V and 5 bases at J, with 9 bases between. This CDR3 comprises 13 residues. Germline CDR1 SGHNT, CDR2 YYREEE (reference sequence).

CDR3 sequence (DNA): TGTGCCAGTAGTATTCTCGGGGTCACCGGGGAGCTGTTTTTT. Its protein is CASSILGVTGELFF. The chain is built from TRBV19 and TRBJ2-2; weak D call: TRBD2 (5 bases). V lost 3 bases to trimming and J lost 4 bases, with 9 bases between them. The CDR3 loop spans 14 amino acids. CDR1 is LNHDA, CDR2 SQIVND, per germline (reference sequence).

The J gene is TRBJ2-1, the V gene TRBV24-1; TRBD2 is a possible D gene (7 bases). Germline CDR1 and CDR2: KGHDR and SFDVKD. This CDR3 has 18 amino acids. Trimming cost V 3 bases and J 0 bases, with 17 bases left between them. The CDR3: CATSDALFGGASYNEQFF. CDR3 sequence (DNA): TGTGCCACCAGTGATGCCTTATTTGGGGGGGCCTCCTACAATGAGCAGTTCTTC.

The chain is built from TRBV4-1 and TRBJ2-1; D ambiguous. V lost 3 bases to trimming and J lost 5 bases, with 14 bases between them. Germline V gene sequence: CDR1 MGHRA, CDR2 YSYEKL. This CDR3 is 15 amino acids long. CDR3 in amino acids: CASSHTAGNDNEQFF. The CDR3 DNA follows: TGCGCCAGCAGCCATACAGCCGGTAACGACAATGAGCAGTTCTTC.

The V and J genes are TRBV2 and TRBJ1-2; 7 bases line up with TRBD1. This CDR3 has 15 residues. The germline V gene has CDR1 SNHLY and CDR2 FYNNEI. The J segment lost 0 bases and the V segment lost 7 bases, leaving 8 bases of the junction unmatched. CDR3 residues: CASTARGSSNYGYTF. CDR3 DNA sequence: TGTGCCAGCACGGCCAGGGGGTCGTCTAACTATGGCTACACCTTC.

This clone was counted a few times. The chain links TRBV11-3 to TRBJ2-5, with no clear D. V was shortened by 0 bases and J by 4 bases, with 6 bases between the two germline ends. This CDR3 region has 13 residues. Germline V CDR1 and CDR2: SGHNT, YENEEA. CDR3 DNA: TGTGCCAGCAGCTTAGACGAGGCAGAGACCCAGTACTTC. Its protein product is CASSLDEAETQYF.

The J gene is TRBJ2-3, the V gene TRBV7-3; D remains unclear. Germline-derived CDR1 and CDR2 are SGHTA and FQGTGA. The CDR3 extends over 13 amino acids. Trimming stripped 2 bases from V and 4 bases from J, with 7 bases between. DNA for the CDR3: TGTGCCAGCAGCTTAGCACGGGCAGATACGCAGTATTTT. Encoded protein: CASSLARADTQYF.

The chain uses TRBV30 and TRBJ2-3; maybe TRBD2 (6 bases). The CDR3 contains 15 residues. The V end was cut by 2 bases, the J end by 5 bases, with 17 bases between. The germline CDR1 and CDR2 sequences are GTSNPN and SVGIG (reference sequence). The CDR3 DNA reads as TGTGCCTGGAGTCCCCTAGCGCGGACCGTAGATACGCAGTATTTT. This translates into CAWSPLARTVDTQYF.

The CDR3 DNA reads as TGTGCCAGCAGCCAAGTAGCCCGGACAGGGGCCAATAATGAAAAACTGTTTTTT. It is translated as CASSQVARTGANNEKLFF. The chain combines TRBV4-2 with TRBJ1-4, with 9 bases lining up with TRBD1. Per germline, CDR1 LGHNA and CDR2 YNFKEQ. Germline trimming cut 1 base from V and 4 bases from J; bases unmatched to any gene: 10. This CDR3 region has 18 residues.

The genes are TRBV28 and TRBJ2-7, with 11 bases fitting TRBD1. Germline CDR1 MDHEN, CDR2 SYDVKM. Trimming took 6 bases from V and 2 from J; bases not matched to a gene: 6. The CDR3 runs 15 residues. The CDR3 sequence: CASSPLGQGAYEQYF. The CDR3 bases are TGTGCCAGCAGCCCCCTGGGACAGGGGGCCTACGAGCAGTACTTC. The entire variable domain, with the rest obtained from reference TRBV28 and TRBJ2-7, is as follows: DVKVTQSSRYLVKRTGEKVFLECVQDMDHENMFWYRQDPGLGLRLIYFSYDVKMKEKGDIPEGYSVSREKKERFSLILESASTNQTSMYLCASSPLGQGAYEQYFGPGTRLTVT.

The CDR3 sequence is CATWTVPSYEQYF. The CDR3 nucleotides are TGCGCCACCTGGACAGTTCCTTCCTACGAGCAGTACTTC. The chain combines TRBV10-1 with TRBJ2-7; possible D gene TRBD1, 6 bases. This CDR3 comprises 13 residues. With 10 bases removed from V and 1 base from J, the gap between germline ends came to 14 bases. CDR1 and CDR2 from the germline V gene are WNHNN and SYGVQD (reference sequence).

The chain links TRBV4-1 to TRBJ1-5; TRBD1 might be the D (5 bases). Trimming pared 0 bases from V and 0 bases from J, leaving 6 bases between. Germline CDR1 reads MGHRA; CDR2 reads YSYEKL. This CDR3 is built from 15 residues. CDR3 nucleotides: TGCGCCAGCAGCCAAGACGGGGGTAGCAATCAGCCCCAGCATTTT. Protein product: CASSQDGGSNQPQHF.

The rearrangement links TRBV11-2 to TRBJ1-5; D is uncertain. Between the trimmed V and J ends, which lost 1 base and 6 bases, there was a span of 7 bases. Germline values: CDR1 SGHAT, CDR2 FQNNGV. CDR3 length equals 13 residues. DNA for the CDR3: TGTGCCAGCAGCTTAGGCCCGGGTCAGCCCCAGCATTTT. Amino acids: CASSLGPGQPQHF.

This rearrangement joins TRBV7-9 to TRBJ1-2; perhaps TRBD1 as D (6 bases). The CDR3 runs 14 residues. Trimming left V 1 base short and J 5 bases short, with 11 bases between. Germline V CDR1 and CDR2: SEHNR, FQNEAQ (reference sequence). The CDR3 protein is CASSLGGGEYGYTF. DNA for the CDR3: TGTGCCAGCAGCTTAGGTGGGGGCGAGTATGGCTACACCTTC. The full variable domain, its missing parts supplied by reference TRBV7-9 and TRBJ1-2, is DTGVSQNPRHKITKRGQNVTFRCDPISEHNRLYWYRQTLGQGPEFLTYFQNEAQLEKSRLLSDRFSAERPKGSFSTLEIQRTEQGDSAMYLCASSLGGGEYGYTFGSGTRLTVV.

The rearrangement links TRBV2 to TRBJ1-4; D ambiguous. Germline loops: CDR1 SNHLY, CDR2 FYNNEI. This CDR3 comprises 14 residues. V was shortened by 0 bases and J by 6 bases, with 8 bases between the two germline ends. This chain's CDR3 is CASSEAGKDEKLFF. The CDR3 nucleotides read TGTGCCAGCAGTGAAGCGGGCAAGGATGAAAAACTGTTTTTT.

The rearrangement uses TRBV18 and TRBJ1-1; D is ambiguous. Trimming removed 3 bases from V and 0 bases from J, with 8 bases in between. This CDR3 is 14 amino acids long. Germline CDR1 is KGHSH and CDR2 is LQKENI. In DNA, the CDR3 is TGTGCCAGCTCACCGTCCGGGATGAACACTGAAGCTTTCTTT. Protein product: CASSPSGMNTEAFF.